The 12 T cell receptor beta chains in this list originate from one sample, sequenced in a study of shared clonotypes between healthy human individuals. Here immunoSEQ multiplex PCR was the method, and the copy in TCRdb shows in-frame clones only, minus some. The table shows 2 million to 2.5 million clones, with more than 85% occurring only once. The sample comprised naive CD4+ T cells from PBMCs. Documented subset: CD45RA+ positively selected. These receptors were taken from a young man in good health. Some clones in this sample may be carry-over from other donors' samples.

The chain links TRBV21-1 to TRBJ1-4. TRBV21-1 is given as a pseudogene. This CDR3 has 17 residues. The CDR3 region is CASSKPHPPVANEKLFF. In DNA, the CDR3 is TGTGCCAGCAGCAAACCCCACCCCCCGGTGGCTAATGAAAAACTGTTTTTT.

The rearrangement joins TRBV28 to TRBJ1-4, with D perhaps TRBD1 (5 bases). Between the trimmed V and J ends, which lost 0 bases and 8 bases, there was a span of 13 bases. Germline V CDR1 and CDR2: MDHEN, SYDVKM. This CDR3 has 15 residues. The CDR3 bases are TGTGCCAGCAGTTTATGGGCCAGGGAAGGCGAAAAACTGTTTTTT. Translating gives CASSLWAREGEKLFF. The complete variable domain, with remaining parts taken from reference TRBV28 and TRBJ1-4, reads DVKVTQSSRYLVKRTGEKVFLECVQDMDHENMFWYRQDPGLGLRLIYFSYDVKMKEKGDIPEGYSVSREKKERFSLILESASTNQTSMYLCASSLWAREGEKLFFGSGTQLSVL.

This chain links TRBV4-1 with TRBJ2-3, with 9 bases that match TRBD1. V dropped 0 bases and J dropped 4; count of bases not matched to a gene: 5. Looked up from germline, CDR1 is MGHRA and CDR2 is YSYEKL. The CDR3 consists of 16 residues. The CDR3 region is CASSQDSRTGADTQYF. The CDR3 DNA follows: TGCGCCAGCAGCCAAGACAGTCGGACAGGGGCAGATACGCAGTATTTT.

The chain recombines TRBV7-3 with TRBJ2-5; TRBD2 might be the D (6 bases). This CDR3 contains 13 residues. V gave up 5 bases and J gave up 4 bases, with 11 bases separating them. From germline, CDR1 is SGHTA and CDR2 FQGTGA. The CDR3 region is CASSRGTLETQYF. The CDR3 DNA sequence: TGTGCCAGCAGCCGAGGGACTCTAGAGACCCAGTACTTC.

For the CDR3, the DNA is TGTGCCAGCAGCTTAGGGCCCTGGGACACCTCGGACTATGGCTACACCTTC. Amino acid sequence: CASSLGPWDTSDYGYTF. This chain connects TRBV11-2 to TRBJ1-2; D is perhaps TRBD1 (6 bases). The CDR3 sequence is 17 residues long. Germline loops: CDR1 SGHAT, CDR2 FQNNGV. Trimming pared 1 base from V and 3 bases from J, leaving 18 bases between.

The V and J genes are TRBV5-1 and TRBJ2-6, with D hard to call. The CDR3 covers 15 residues. Deletions cut 3 bases from V and 4 bases from J, with 11 bases between. From germline, CDR1 is SGHRS and CDR2 YFSETQ. The CDR3 here is CASSSYKPGANVLTF. The CDR3 region has the DNA TGCGCCAGCAGCTCCTACAAACCCGGGGCCAACGTCCTGACTTTC. The full variable domain, completed using reference TRBV5-1 and TRBJ2-6, is KAGVTQTPRYLIKTRGQQVTLSCSPISGHRSVSWYQQTPGQGLQFLFEYFSETQRNKGNFPGRFSGRQFSNSRSEMNVSTLELGDSALYLCASSSYKPGANVLTFGAGSRLTVL.

The chain couples TRBV7-8 to TRBJ2-7; D tentatively reads TRBD1 or TRBD2 (6 bases each). This CDR3 region has 14 residues. Germline CDR1 SGHVS, CDR2 FQNEAQ. V lost 3 bases, J lost 4 bases, and 13 bases lay in between. CDR3: CASSFRGLAYEQYF. DNA for the CDR3: TGTGCCAGCAGCTTCAGGGGCCTAGCGTACGAGCAGTACTTC. Full variable domain (remainder filled in from reference TRBV7-8 and TRBJ2-7): GAGVSQSPRYKVAKRGQDVALRCDPISGHVSLFWYQQALGQGPEFLTYFQNEAQLDKSGLPSDRFFAERPEGSVSTLKIQRTQQEDSAVYLCASSFRGLAYEQYFGPGTRLTVT.

This clone has only one observation. The gene calls are TRBV15 and TRBJ1-1; the D gene is possibly TRBD1 (6 bases). CDR3 size: 15 residues. V was trimmed by 4 bases and J by 1 base, leaving 13 bases between them. Germline V gene sequence: CDR1 LNHNV, CDR2 YYDKDF (reference sequence). CDR3 sequence reads: CATSKKLTGNTEAFF. CDR3 bases: TGTGCCACCAGCAAAAAATTGACAGGGAACACTGAAGCTTTCTTT.

The chain recombines TRBV5-4 with TRBJ2-7; 10 bases agree with TRBD1. The CDR3 is made up of 15 amino acids. Germline values: CDR1 SGHNT, CDR2 YYREEE (reference sequence). Trimming took 1 base from V and 4 from J; bases not matched to a gene: 5. The CDR3 DNA follows: TGTGCCAGCAGCTTGAGTGGACAGGGGGTTTACGAGCAGTACTTC. It translates to CASSLSGQGVYEQYF. The variable domain in full, completed from reference TRBV5-4 and TRBJ2-7, reads ETGVTQSPTHLIKTRGQQVTLRCSSQSGHNTVSWYQQALGQGPQFIFQYYREEENGRGNFPPRFSGLQFPNYSSELNVNALELDDSALYLCASSLSGQGVYEQYFGPGTRLTVT.

The chain recombines TRBV7-7 with TRBJ1-3; perhaps TRBD1 as D (5 bases). Per the germline V gene, CDR1 is SSHAT and CDR2 is FNYEAQ (reference sequence). The CDR3 length is 17 residues. Trimming pared 5 bases from V and 0 bases from J, leaving 17 bases between. The CDR3, as DNA: TGTGCCAGCAGCGTCCGGGACCAGAAAGACTCTGGAAACACCATATATTTT. Translating gives CASSVRDQKDSGNTIYF.

V usage is TRBV12-5 and J usage is TRBJ2-1; TRBD2 matches 11 bases. V shed 3 bases and J 8 bases; nucleotides not matched to a gene: 6. The CDR3 extends over 15 amino acids. The germline V gene has CDR1 LGHNT and CDR2 FRNRAP. The CDR3 loop is CASGFGTSGIDEQFF. The DNA for the CDR3 is TGTGCTAGTGGTTTCGGGACTAGCGGAATTGATGAGCAGTTCTTC.

V usage is TRBV5-1 and J usage is TRBJ2-3, with 12 bases that match TRBD2. This CDR3 is built from 14 residues. V was clipped by 3 bases and J by 5 bases; unmatched bases: 1. Germline CDR1 reads SGHRS; CDR2 reads YFSETQ. CDR3 nucleotides: TGCGCCAGCAGCTCGGGACTAGCGGGAGATACGCAGTATTTT. It translates to CASSSGLAGDTQYF.